This is a list of T cell receptor beta chains from one sample in a study of T cells in Graves' hyperthyroidism and ophthalmopathy. From the multiplex PCR reads, TCRdb called clonotypes with MiXCR, one entry per CDR3 protein. The sample yields about 250,000 distinct CDR3 sequences, about 24% seen once. Source material: blood. Receptors were obtained from a woman in her 40s with Graves' ophthalmopathy. Both conserved end residues are part of each CDR3. A D gene is named only where the DNA matches it firmly. Clone size is stated in some rows and not others, as once, few, many or a class when expanded.

d_gene	abundance	v_gene	j_gene	CDR3aa	CDR3nt
NA	many	TRBV12-3/TRBV12-4	TRBJ2-4	CASSLAGIGIQYF	TGTGCCAGCAGTTTAGCCGGTATTGGCATTCAGTACTTC
NA	NA	TRBV2	TRBJ1-2	CASSGPQNYGYTF	TGTGCCAGCAGTGGCCCCCAGAACTATGGCTACACCTTC
NA	many	TRBV30	TRBJ1-1	CAWKYTGTEAFF	TGTGCCTGGAAATATACGGGCACTGAAGCTTTCTTT
TRBD2	many	TRBV30	TRBJ2-7	CAWSHNLAAYEQYF	TGTGCCTGGAGTCACAATCTAGCGGCCTACGAGCAGTACTTC
NA	many	TRBV19	TRBJ1-1	CATVRQTNEAFF	TGTGCCACCGTGCGGCAGACAAATGAAGCTTTCTTT
NA	many	TRBV28	TRBJ1-2	CASTADGANYGYTF	TGTGCCAGCACCGCCGACGGAGCTAACTATGGCTACACCTTC
NA	many	TRBV20-1	TRBJ2-7	CSAPDSWGGQYF	TGCAGTGCGCCGGACAGTTGGGGAGGGCAGTACTTC
NA	NA	TRBV29-1	TRBJ2-2	CSVHLRRELFF	TGCAGCGTCCACCTACGCAGGGAGCTGTTTTTT
TRBD1	many	TRBV2	TRBJ2-7	CASSVGTGGYEQYF	TGTGCCAGCAGTGTAGGGACAGGTGGTTACGAGCAGTACTTC
NA	NA	TRBV6-1	TRBJ1-1	CASSQWTEAFF	TGTGCCAGCAGCCAGTGGACTGAAGCTTTCTTT
TRBD1	many	TRBV4-2	TRBJ2-5	CASSQSNTRDRGETQYF	TGTGCCAGCAGCCAGAGCAACACCCGGGACAGGGGAGAGACCCAGTACTTC
TRBD1	many	TRBV29-1	TRBJ2-6	CSVALDRVGANVLTF	TGCAGCGTGGCCCTTGACAGGGTTGGGGCCAACGTCCTGACTTTC
NA	NA	TRBV13	TRBJ2-7	CASRRPGTYEQYF	TGTGCCAGCAGGCGCCCGGGGACCTACGAGCAGTACTTC
TRBD2	many	TRBV11-2	TRBJ2-5	CASSWAGGRDGAQYF	TGTGCCAGCAGCTGGGCGGGGGGCAGAGACGGGGCCCAGTACTTC
TRBD1	many	TRBV7-3	TRBJ2-7	CASSSTGAIYEQYF	TGTGCCAGCAGCTCGACAGGGGCGATCTACGAGCAGTACTTC
NA	many	TRBV27	TRBJ2-5	CASSLSPGAPETQYF	TGTGCCAGCAGTTTATCGCCAGGGGCCCCAGAGACCCAGTACTTC
NA	NA	TRBV7-2	TRBJ1-5	CASSLGEPFTPQHF	TGTGCCAGCAGCTTAGGTGAGCCGTTCACGCCCCAGCATTTT
NA	many	TRBV28	TRBJ1-2	CASSRGNYGYTF	TGTGCCAGCAGTAGGGGGAACTATGGCTACACCTTC
NA	many	TRBV4-2	TRBJ2-4	CASSQEGAKNIQYF	TGTGCCAGCAGCCAAGAGGGAGCCAAAAACATTCAGTACTTC
NA	many	TRBV6-5	TRBJ2-7	CASSYLLAREQYF	TGTGCCAGCAGTTACTTACTAGCTCGGGAGCAGTACTTC
NA	many	TRBV7-8	TRBJ2-5	CASSLDTDQETQYF	TGTGCCAGCAGCTTAGACACAGACCAAGAGACCCAGTACTTC
NA	few	TRBV12-3/TRBV12-4	TRBJ1-1	CASSPISLGIFGTEAFF	TGTGCCAGCAGCCCTATTAGCCTTGGAATCTTTGGGACTGAAGCTTTCTTT
NA	NA	TRBV19	TRBJ1-1	CASRGRNEAFF	TGTGCCAGTAGGGGGAGGAATGAAGCTTTCTTT
NA	NA	TRBV3-1	TRBJ1-1	CASSQDLRGRTEAFF	TGTGCCAGCAGCCAAGATCTTCGGGGGCGAACTGAAGCTTTCTTT
NA	many	TRBV30	TRBJ2-5	CAWSTRLETQYF	TGTGCCTGGAGCACACGGCTAGAGACCCAGTACTTC
NA	many	TRBV2	TRBJ2-3	CASSRETTDTQYF	TGTGCCAGCAGTAGGGAAACCACAGATACGCAGTATTTT
NA	many	TRBV25-1	TRBJ1-5	CASSESASGQPQHF	TGTGCCAGCAGTGAATCCGCGAGTGGCCAGCCCCAGCATTTT
NA	NA	TRBV27	TRBJ1-3	CASSFEGGGTIYF	TGTGCCAGCAGTTTCGAGGGTGGGGGGACCATATATTTT
TRBD2	NA	TRBV6-1	TRBJ2-7	CASRNPGLAGVEQYF	TGTGCCAGCAGGAACCCCGGACTAGCGGGAGTCGAGCAGTACTTC
TRBD2	many	TRBV10-3	TRBJ2-1	CAISFRLAGGPNEQFF	TGTGCCATCAGCTTTCGACTAGCGGGAGGGCCCAATGAGCAGTTCTTC
NA	NA	TRBV20-1	TRBJ1-1	CSAQASNTEAFF	TGCAGTGCACAGGCGTCGAACACTGAAGCTTTCTTT
NA	NA	TRBV6-1	TRBJ2-5	CASKRDLQETQYF	TGTGCCAGCAAGCGTGATCTTCAAGAGACCCAGTACTTC
TRBD2	many	TRBV20-1	TRBJ2-7	CSARPGPAGDEQYF	TGCAGTGCTAGACCAGGACCAGCGGGAGACGAGCAGTACTTC
NA	many	TRBV29-1	TRBJ2-7	CSVVPKGQYEQYF	TGCAGCGTTGTACCGAAGGGGCAATACGAGCAGTACTTC
NA	many	TRBV20-1	TRBJ2-5	CSARPQETQYF	TGCAGTGCTAGGCCGCAAGAGACCCAGTACTTC
TRBD1	NA	TRBV6-1	TRBJ1-1	CASRKYRDRGSTEAFF	TGTGCCAGCAGAAAGTACCGGGACAGGGGTTCCACTGAAGCTTTCTTT
NA	NA	TRBV7-2	TRBJ1-1	CASSLSQTHTEAFF	TGTGCCAGCAGCTTATCCCAGACGCACACTGAAGCTTTCTTT
NA	many	TRBV5-6	TRBJ2-7	CASSLGHWPYEQYF	TGTGCCAGCAGCTTGGGACACTGGCCCTACGAGCAGTACTTC
TRBD1	NA	TRBV20-1	TRBJ2-7	CSASPRTGRYEQYF	TGCAGTGCTAGCCCACGGACAGGGCGGTACGAGCAGTACTTC
NA	NA	TRBV28	TRBJ1-2	CASSSGPLYGYTF	TGTGCCAGCAGTTCCGGACCTCTCTATGGCTACACCTTC
NA	few	TRBV3-1	TRBJ1-5	CASSAGDQPQHF	TGTGCCAGCAGCGCAGGGGACCAGCCCCAGCATTTT
NA	many	TRBV19	TRBJ1-5	CASSIGAPYSNQPQHF	TGTGCCAGTAGTATAGGGGCGCCGTATAGCAATCAGCCCCAGCATTTT
TRBD1	NA	TRBV7-2	TRBJ2-6	CASRRLLGTDLSSGANVLTF	TGTGCCAGCAGGCGCTTGCTAGGGACAGACCTAAGCTCTGGGGCCAACGTCCTGACTTTC
NA	many	TRBV24-1	TRBJ1-5	CATSDSGIRSNQPQHF	TGTGCCACCAGTGATTCAGGAATTCGAAGCAATCAGCCCCAGCATTTT
NA	many	TRBV10-3	TRBJ1-5	CAISESGGQGNQPQHF	TGTGCCATCAGTGAGTCGGGAGGACAAGGCAATCAGCCCCAGCATTTT
NA	many	TRBV19	TRBJ1-2	CASSPPAPANYGYTF	TGTGCCAGTAGTCCGCCAGCGCCGGCTAACTATGGCTACACCTTC
NA	NA	TRBV18	TRBJ2-7	CASSPQGAGSYEQYF	TGTGCCAGCTCACCGCAAGGGGCCGGCTCCTACGAGCAGTACTTC
NA	many	TRBV6-1	TRBJ1-1	CASNPRENTEAFF	TGTGCCAGCAACCCCAGGGAGAACACTGAAGCTTTCTTT
NA	many	TRBV6-5	TRBJ2-5	CASSPTPPGTSSQETQYF	TGTGCCAGCAGTCCCACACCCCCCGGGACCTCGAGTCAAGAGACCCAGTACTTC
TRBD1	many	TRBV7-8	TRBJ1-1	CASSLGQSLRPEAFF	TGTGCCAGCAGCCTGGGACAGTCCCTCCGGCCGGAAGCTTTCTTT
NA	many	TRBV4-2	TRBJ1-5	CASSQETAAWEQPQHF	TGTGCCAGCAGCCAAGAAACTGCAGCCTGGGAGCAGCCCCAGCATTTT
NA	many	TRBV3-1	TRBJ2-5	CASSQAVQETQYF	TGTGCCAGCAGCCAAGCGGTGCAAGAGACCCAGTACTTC
NA	NA	TRBV20-1	TRBJ1-1	CSAPPGTLNTEAFF	TGCAGTGCTCCCCCAGGGACGTTGAACACTGAAGCTTTCTTT
NA	NA	TRBV6-5	TRBJ1-1	CASSSAAGGTEAFF	TGTGCCAGCAGTTCAGCAGCGGGGGGGACTGAAGCTTTCTTT
TRBD1	NA	TRBV30	TRBJ1-2	CAWSAQDRGGYTF	TGTGCCTGGAGCGCCCAGGACAGGGGTGGCTACACCTTC
NA	many	TRBV12-3/TRBV12-4	TRBJ2-5	CASSHRGTQYF	TGTGCCAGCAGCCACCGGGGGACCCAGTACTTC
NA	many	TRBV27	TRBJ2-7	CASSLEASYEQYF	TGTGCCAGCAGTTTAGAAGCCTCCTACGAGCAGTACTTC
NA	NA	TRBV6-5	TRBJ1-1	CASSYNTYTEAFF	TGTGCCAGCAGTTACAACACATACACTGAAGCTTTCTTT
NA	NA	TRBV6-5	TRBJ1-1	CASSFGTGGPRTEAFF	TGTGCCAGCAGTTTTGGCACGGGGGGGCCTCGAACTGAAGCTTTCTTT
NA	many	TRBV5-1	TRBJ2-2	CASSRGWVQRGVGELFF	TGCGCCAGCAGCCGAGGTTGGGTTCAGCGTGGTGTCGGGGAGCTGTTTTTT